This T cell receptor (beta chain) was identified in a study of T cell clones after liver transplantation. Study details: A pre-transplant mixed lymphocyte reaction with TCRbeta sequencing defined graft-donor-reactive clones followed in post-transplant blood. Tolerant meant at least one year fully off immunosuppression without liver enzymes above twice normal.

CDR1 is KGHSH and CDR2 is LQKENI in the germline V gene. V lost 6 bases, J lost 2 bases, and 18 bases lay in between. The CDR3 has 16 amino acids. Sequenced by immunoSEQ multiplex PCR; TCRdb stores in-frame clones only, minus some. The data hold 40,000 to 55,000 clones, with around 83% observed a single time. The sample was CD4+ T cells from blood, taken 24 months after liver transplant. The sequence was collected from a human patient who received a liver transplant. Some T cells here may be from the graft donor. The chain joins TRBV18 to TRBJ2-3; TRBD2 might be the D (6 bases). CDR3 DNA sequence: TGTGCCAGCTCCCTAGGGGCTAGCGAGCACACAGATACGCAGTATTTT. Translating gives CASSLGASEHTDTQYF.